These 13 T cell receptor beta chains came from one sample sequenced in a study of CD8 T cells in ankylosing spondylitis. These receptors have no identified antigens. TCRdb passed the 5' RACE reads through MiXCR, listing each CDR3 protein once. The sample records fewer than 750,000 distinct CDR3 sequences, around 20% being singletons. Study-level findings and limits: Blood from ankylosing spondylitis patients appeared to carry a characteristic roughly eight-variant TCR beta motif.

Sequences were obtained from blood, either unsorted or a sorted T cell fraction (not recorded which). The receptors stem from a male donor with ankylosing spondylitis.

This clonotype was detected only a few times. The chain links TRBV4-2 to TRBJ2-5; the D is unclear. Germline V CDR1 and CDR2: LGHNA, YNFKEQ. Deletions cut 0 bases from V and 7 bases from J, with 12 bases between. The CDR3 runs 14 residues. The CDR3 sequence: CASSQDPTTGTQYF. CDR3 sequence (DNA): TGTGCCAGCAGCCAAGATCCGACAACTGGGACCCAGTACTTC.

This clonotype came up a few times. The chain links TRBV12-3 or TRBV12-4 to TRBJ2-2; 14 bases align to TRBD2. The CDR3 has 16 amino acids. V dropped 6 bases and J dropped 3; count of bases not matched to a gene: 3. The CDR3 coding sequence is TGTGCCAGCAGACCGACTAGCGGGAGGGACACCGGGGAGCTGTTTTTT. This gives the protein CASRPTSGRDTGELFF.

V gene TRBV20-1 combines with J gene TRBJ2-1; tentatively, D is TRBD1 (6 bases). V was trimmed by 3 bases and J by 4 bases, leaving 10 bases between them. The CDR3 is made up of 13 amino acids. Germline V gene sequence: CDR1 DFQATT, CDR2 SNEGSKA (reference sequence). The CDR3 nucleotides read TGCAGTGCTAGTGGACAGTTGTACAATGAGCAGTTCTTC. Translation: CSASGQLYNEQFF.

CDR3 DNA: TGCGCCAGCAGCCAAGTAGCGGTCGGTGCCTCACCCCTCCACTTT. This translates into CASSQVAVGASPLHF. This chain uses TRBV4-1 with TRBJ1-6; no definite D call. The CDR3 runs 15 residues. V dropped 1 base and J dropped 10 bases, with 14 bases sitting between them. Germline-derived CDR1 and CDR2 are MGHRA and YSYEKL.

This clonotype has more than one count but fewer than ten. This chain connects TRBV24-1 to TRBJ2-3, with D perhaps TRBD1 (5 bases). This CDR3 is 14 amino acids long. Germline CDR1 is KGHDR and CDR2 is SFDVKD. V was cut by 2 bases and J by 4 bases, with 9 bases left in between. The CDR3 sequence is CATSDSGQSDTQYF. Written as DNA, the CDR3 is TGTGCCACCAGTGATTCAGGGCAGTCAGATACGCAGTATTTT.

CDR3 in DNA: TGTGCCATCAGTGACCGCCGGGTTGGGGATGCTGAAGCTTTCTTT. Translation gives CAISDRRVGDAEAFF. The V and J genes are TRBV10-3 and TRBJ1-1; D is unclear. Trimming took 3 bases from V and 6 from J, leaving 17 bases between them. The germline CDR1 and CDR2 sequences are ENHRY and SYGVKD. The CDR3 contains 15 residues.

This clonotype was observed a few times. The CDR3 is CSVEARDTDTQYF. Written as DNA, the CDR3 is TGCAGCGTTGAAGCGCGGGACACAGATACGCAGTATTTT. The chain is built from TRBV29-1 and TRBJ2-3; tentative D call: TRBD2 (6 bases). V shed 1 base and J shed 2 bases, with 7 bases lying between them. The CDR3 runs to 13 residues. Germline CDR1 and CDR2: SQVTM and ANQGSEA.

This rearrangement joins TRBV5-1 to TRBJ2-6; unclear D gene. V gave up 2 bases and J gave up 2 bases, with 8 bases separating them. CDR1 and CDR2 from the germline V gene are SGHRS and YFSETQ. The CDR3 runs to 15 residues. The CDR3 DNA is TGCGCCAGCAGCTTAACAAGTACTGGGGCCAACGTCCTGACTTTC. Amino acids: CASSLTSTGANVLTF.

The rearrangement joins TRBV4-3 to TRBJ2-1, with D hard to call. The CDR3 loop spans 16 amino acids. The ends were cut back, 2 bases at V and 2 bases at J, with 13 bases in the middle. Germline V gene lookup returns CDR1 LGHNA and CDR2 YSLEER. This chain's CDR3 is CASSQFEVLTYNEQFF. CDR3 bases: TGCGCCAGCAGCCAATTTGAGGTCCTTACCTACAATGAGCAGTTCTTC.

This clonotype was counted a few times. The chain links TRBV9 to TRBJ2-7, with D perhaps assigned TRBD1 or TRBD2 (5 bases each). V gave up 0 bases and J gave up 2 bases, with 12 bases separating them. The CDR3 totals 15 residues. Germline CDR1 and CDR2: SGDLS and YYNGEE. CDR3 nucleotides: TGTGCCAGCAGCGTAGCTGGGGACGGAGCCTACGAGCAGTACTTC. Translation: CASSVAGDGAYEQYF.

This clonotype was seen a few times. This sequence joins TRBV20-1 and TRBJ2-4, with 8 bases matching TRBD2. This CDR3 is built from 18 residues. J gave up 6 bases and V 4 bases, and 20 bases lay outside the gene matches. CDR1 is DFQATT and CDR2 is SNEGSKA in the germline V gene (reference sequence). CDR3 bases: TGCAGTGCTACTAACAGGGACCCGATCCGGGAGGGCGGAAACATTCAGTACTTC. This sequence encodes CSATNRDPIREGGNIQYF.

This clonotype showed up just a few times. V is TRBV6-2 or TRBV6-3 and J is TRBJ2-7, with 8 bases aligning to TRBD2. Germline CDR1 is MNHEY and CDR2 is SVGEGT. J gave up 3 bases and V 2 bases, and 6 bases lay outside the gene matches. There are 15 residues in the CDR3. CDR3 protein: CASSYTGTRDYEQYF. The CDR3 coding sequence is TGTGCCAGCAGTTACACCGGGACTAGAGACTACGAGCAGTACTTC.

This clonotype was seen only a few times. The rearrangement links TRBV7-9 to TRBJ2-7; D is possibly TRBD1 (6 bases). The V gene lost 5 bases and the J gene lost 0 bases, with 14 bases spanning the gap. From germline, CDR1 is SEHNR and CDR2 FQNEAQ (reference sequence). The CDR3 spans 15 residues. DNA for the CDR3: TGTGCCAGCAGCACCCCCGAGACAGGCTCCTACGAGCAGTACTTC. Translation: CASSTPETGSYEQYF.